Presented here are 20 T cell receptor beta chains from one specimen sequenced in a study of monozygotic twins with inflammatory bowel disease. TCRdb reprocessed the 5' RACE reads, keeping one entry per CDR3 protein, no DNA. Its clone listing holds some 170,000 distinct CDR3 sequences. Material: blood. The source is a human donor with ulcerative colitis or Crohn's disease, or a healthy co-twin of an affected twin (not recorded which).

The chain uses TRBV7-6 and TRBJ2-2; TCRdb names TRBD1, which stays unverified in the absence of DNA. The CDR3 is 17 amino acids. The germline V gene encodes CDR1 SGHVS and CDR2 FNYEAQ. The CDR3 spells CASSLHPGQGNTGELFF.

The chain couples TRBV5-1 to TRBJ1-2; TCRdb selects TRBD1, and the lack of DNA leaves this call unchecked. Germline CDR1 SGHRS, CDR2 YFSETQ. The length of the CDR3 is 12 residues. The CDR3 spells CASSRDREGYTF.

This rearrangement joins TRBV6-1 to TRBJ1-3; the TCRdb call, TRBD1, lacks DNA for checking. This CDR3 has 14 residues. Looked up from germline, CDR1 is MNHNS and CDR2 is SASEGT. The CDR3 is CASSRDRNGNTIYF.

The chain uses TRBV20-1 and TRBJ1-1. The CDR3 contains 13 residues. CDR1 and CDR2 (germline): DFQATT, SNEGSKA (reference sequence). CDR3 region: CSAQDSPDTEAFF.

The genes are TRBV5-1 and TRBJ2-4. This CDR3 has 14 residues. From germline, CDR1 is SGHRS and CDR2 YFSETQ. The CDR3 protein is CASRADLAKNIQYF. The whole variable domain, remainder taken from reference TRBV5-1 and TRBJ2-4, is KAGVTQTPRYLIKTRGQQVTLSCSPISGHRSVSWYQQTPGQGLQFLFEYFSETQRNKGNFPGRFSGRQFSNSRSEMNVSTLELGDSALYLCASRADLAKNIQYFGAGTRLSVL.

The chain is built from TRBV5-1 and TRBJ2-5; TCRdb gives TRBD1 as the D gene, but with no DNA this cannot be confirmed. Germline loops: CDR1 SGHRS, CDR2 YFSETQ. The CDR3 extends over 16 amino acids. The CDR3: CASSLAPQGAEETQYF.

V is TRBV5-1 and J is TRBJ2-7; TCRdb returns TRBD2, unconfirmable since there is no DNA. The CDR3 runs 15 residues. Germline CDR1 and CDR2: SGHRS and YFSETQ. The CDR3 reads CASSPDSRQTYEQYF.

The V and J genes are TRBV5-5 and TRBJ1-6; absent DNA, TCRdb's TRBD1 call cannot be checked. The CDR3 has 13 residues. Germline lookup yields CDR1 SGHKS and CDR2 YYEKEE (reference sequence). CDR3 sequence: CASSPPSGSPLHF.

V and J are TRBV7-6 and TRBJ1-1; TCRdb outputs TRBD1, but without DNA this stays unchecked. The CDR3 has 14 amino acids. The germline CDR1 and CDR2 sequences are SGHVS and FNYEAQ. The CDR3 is CASSSTGGGTEAFF. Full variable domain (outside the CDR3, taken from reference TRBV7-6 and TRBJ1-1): GAGVSQSPRYKVTKRGQDVALRCDPISGHVSLYWYRQALGQGPEFLTYFNYEAQQDKSGLPNDRFSAERPEGSISTLTIQRTEQRDSAMYRCASSSTGGGTEAFFGQGTRLTVV.

CDR3 sequence reads: CASSSRDEQFF. The chain has TRBV7-9 and TRBJ2-1. This CDR3 contains 11 residues. In germline, CDR1 is SEHNR, CDR2 FQNEAQ (reference sequence).

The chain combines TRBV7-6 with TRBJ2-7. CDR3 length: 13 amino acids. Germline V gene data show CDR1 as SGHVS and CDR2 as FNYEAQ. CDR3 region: CASSLGGTYEQYF.

CDR3: CASSSTTDPRDEQFF. The chain recombines TRBV6-1 with TRBJ2-1. The germline V gene encodes CDR1 MNHNS and CDR2 SASEGT. This CDR3 region has 15 residues.

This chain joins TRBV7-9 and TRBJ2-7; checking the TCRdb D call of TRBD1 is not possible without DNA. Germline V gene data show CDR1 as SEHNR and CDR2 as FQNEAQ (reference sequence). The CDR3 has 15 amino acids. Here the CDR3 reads CASSLEAGATYEQYF.

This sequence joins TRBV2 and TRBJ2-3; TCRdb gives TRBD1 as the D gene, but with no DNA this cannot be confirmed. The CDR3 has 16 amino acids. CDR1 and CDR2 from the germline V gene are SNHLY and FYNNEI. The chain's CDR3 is CASSVTRQGGTDTQYF.

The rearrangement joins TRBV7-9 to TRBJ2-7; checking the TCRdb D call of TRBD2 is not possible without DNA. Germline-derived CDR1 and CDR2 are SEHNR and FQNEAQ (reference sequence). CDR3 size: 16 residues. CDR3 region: CASSSPGTSGAYEQYF.

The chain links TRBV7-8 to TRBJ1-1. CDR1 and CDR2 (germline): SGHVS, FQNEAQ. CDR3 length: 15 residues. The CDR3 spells CASSLPGAGGTEAFF.

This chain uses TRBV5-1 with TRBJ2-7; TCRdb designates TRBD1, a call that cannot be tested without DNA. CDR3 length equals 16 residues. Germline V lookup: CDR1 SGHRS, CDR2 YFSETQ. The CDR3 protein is CASSLEILDRGREQYF.

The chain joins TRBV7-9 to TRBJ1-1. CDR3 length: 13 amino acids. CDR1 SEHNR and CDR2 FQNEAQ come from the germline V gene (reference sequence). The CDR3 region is CASSLSSATEAFF.

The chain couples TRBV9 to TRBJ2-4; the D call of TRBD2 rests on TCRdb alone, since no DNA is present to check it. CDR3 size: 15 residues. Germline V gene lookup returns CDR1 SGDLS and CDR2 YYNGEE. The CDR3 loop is CASSPGVAGMNIQYF.

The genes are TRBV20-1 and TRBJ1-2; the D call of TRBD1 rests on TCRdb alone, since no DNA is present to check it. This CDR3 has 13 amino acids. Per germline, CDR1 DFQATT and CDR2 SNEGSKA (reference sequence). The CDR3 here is CSVGTPRAYGYTF.